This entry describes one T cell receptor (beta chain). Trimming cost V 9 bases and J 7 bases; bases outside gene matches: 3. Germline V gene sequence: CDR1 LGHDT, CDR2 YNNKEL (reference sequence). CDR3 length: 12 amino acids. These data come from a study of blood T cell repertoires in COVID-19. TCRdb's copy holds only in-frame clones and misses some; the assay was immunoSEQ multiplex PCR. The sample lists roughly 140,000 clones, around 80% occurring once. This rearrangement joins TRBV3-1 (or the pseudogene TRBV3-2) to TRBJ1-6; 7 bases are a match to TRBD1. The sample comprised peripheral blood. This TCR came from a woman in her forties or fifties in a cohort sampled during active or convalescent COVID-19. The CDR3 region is CASGTDNSPLHF. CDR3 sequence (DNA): TGTGCCAGTGGGACAGACAATTCACCCCTCCACTTT.